The rows below give T cell receptor beta chains drawn from one sample of a study of glioma-infiltrating T cells. TCRdb processed the multiplex PCR reads anew with MiXCR; each CDR3 protein has one entry. The sample shows a few hundred thousand distinct CDR3 sequences, 41% of them seen only once. Material: glioma tissue, nonneoplastic brain tissue, or PBMCs (not recorded which). The receptors were gathered from a human donor with low-grade glioma or glioblastoma, undergoing nonglioma brain surgery, or in good health (not recorded which). CDR3s include the opening cysteine and the closing phenylalanine or tryptophan.

CDR3: CSARKTSGTGELFF; V: TRBV20-1; J: TRBJ2-2
CDR3: CASSTTGGFYGYTF; V: TRBV6-2/TRBV6-3; J: TRBJ1-2
CDR3: CASSLWTGVSNQPQHF; V: TRBV7-2; J: TRBJ1-5
CDR3: CASSPEYNEQFF; V: TRBV6-1; J: TRBJ2-1
CDR3: CASSSGSLYGYTF; V: TRBV27; J: TRBJ1-2
CDR3: CASSQDLRQFNQPQHF; V: TRBV4-2; J: TRBJ1-5
CDR3: CASSLSGTGLFAGANVLTF; V: TRBV7-6; J: TRBJ2-6
CDR3: CASSLYTSDEQFF; V: TRBV7-9; J: TRBJ2-1
CDR3: CASSSYSWTSEETQYF; V: TRBV7-9; J: TRBJ2-5
CDR3: CASSLRGHTEAFF; V: TRBV5-1; J: TRBJ1-1
CDR3: CASITAYTDTQYF; V: TRBV7-6; J: TRBJ2-3
CDR3: CSANRGLVEKLFF; V: TRBV20-1; J: TRBJ1-4
CDR3: CASSWGSGQGTDTQYF; V: TRBV7-9; J: TRBJ2-3
CDR3: CASSTFTDTQYF; V: TRBV27; J: TRBJ2-3
CDR3: CASSHTSGFQRQFF; V: TRBV3-1; J: TRBJ2-1
CDR3: CASSLPIRDRGFANYGYTF; V: TRBV7-9; J: TRBJ1-2
CDR3: CNAQGLAGVVETQYF; V: TRBV20-1; J: TRBJ2-5
CDR3: CASLAGLTDTQYF; V: TRBV25-1; J: TRBJ2-3
CDR3: CASRDPGVYEQYF; V: TRBV28; J: TRBJ2-7
CDR3: CASSYFNTRTGVNTEAFF; V: TRBV6-2/TRBV6-3; J: TRBJ1-1
CDR3: CSPPYFGDRGDTEDFF; V: TRBV20-1; J: TRBJ1-1
CDR3: CASSPDRDRSYTEAFF; V: TRBV19; J: TRBJ1-1
CDR3: CSARAIGAGDHEQFF; V: TRBV20-1; J: -
CDR3: CSVGTGGAEAFF; V: TRBV29-1; J: TRBJ1-1
CDR3: CASSQDRSQGRGYTF; V: TRBV4-3; J: TRBJ1-2
CDR3: CASSEYPKGSRGLDTQYF; V: TRBV25-1; J: TRBJ2-3
CDR3: CASSLGRVYEQYF; V: TRBV7-2; J: TRBJ2-7
CDR3: CATRGATGGPGANVLTF; V: TRBV6-6; J: TRBJ2-6
CDR3: CASSSVWQGANGYTF; V: TRBV7-2; J: TRBJ1-2
CDR3: CSALEYEQFF; V: TRBV20-1; J: TRBJ2-1
CDR3: CASSPQLATSTDTQYF; V: TRBV18; J: TRBJ2-3
CDR3: CASIYTRRFLGGGNTEAFF; V: TRBV6-2/TRBV6-3; J: TRBJ1-1
CDR3: CASSLWRTSALGGQFF; V: TRBV11-1; J: TRBJ2-1
CDR3: CASSLDGGVDTF; V: TRBV7-9; J: TRBJ1-2
CDR3: CASSQDLGSSLSLNYGYTF; V: TRBV4-3; J: TRBJ1-2